This T cell receptor beta chain originates from a study of beta chain features in type 1 diabetes. What was sequenced were expressed TCRB transcripts, since all of the isolated RNA had been reverse transcribed. The method was immunoSEQ multiplex PCR; TCRdb's version includes in-frame clones alone and lacks a portion of them. Of 450,000 or so clones in the sample, roughly 10% were seen once. This clone was picked up a small number of times. Germline V gene data show CDR1 as SGDLS and CDR2 as YYNGEE. The CDR3 loop spans 14 amino acids. Trimming shortened V by 0 bases and J by 6 bases, and 10 bases separated the two germline ends.

The sequence was collected from a woman younger than 35 in good health. The J gene is TRBJ2-1, the V gene TRBV9; TRBD1 is a possible D gene (6 bases). Specimen: naive CD4+ T cells from blood. The CDR3 sequence: CASSVAGQLNEQFF. The CDR3 DNA follows: TGTGCCAGCAGCGTAGCAGGACAGCTCAATGAGCAGTTCTTC.